This T cell receptor (beta chain) was profiled in a study of early T cells in non-severe SARS-CoV-2 infection. Looking at the study overall: Sequencing of unsorted whole blood was done on bulk RNA, leaving chains unpaired.

In regard to this clonotype: The antigen is undetermined.

Unique molecular identifiers tagged individual cDNA molecules. TCRdb called the 5' RACE reads again in MiXCR, with one record for every CDR3 protein. The sample has roughly 35,000 distinct CDR3 sequences; over 6.5% are singletons. Notes on the study in general: Comparison of clonotypes with VDJdb favored anti-spike CD8 responses while missing private and CD4 specificities.

The length of the CDR3 is 14 residues. Germline V gene sequence: CDR1 MDHEN, CDR2 SYDVKM. Trimming removed 5 bases from V and 12 bases from J, with 21 bases in between. The sequence derives from an adult who was a healthcare worker with PCR-confirmed SARS-CoV-2 infection or an uninfected control (not recorded which). Sequenced material: whole blood. The chain recombines TRBV28 with TRBJ2-3; TRBD2 might be the D (6 bases). CDR3 DNA: TGTGCCAGCAGTCTAACGGAGGGCCTTTTATCCCAGTATTTT. It specifies CASSLTEGLLSQYF.